The 13 T cell receptor beta chains below come from one sample, sequenced in a study of T-cell reconstitution after alpha-beta-depleted transplantation in children. Preparation of the TCRbeta library involved a method that used unique molecular identifiers. TCRdb recomputed calls from the PCR reads with MiXCR, one row per CDR3 protein. The sample has about 370,000 distinct CDR3 sequences; 20% are singletons. The sequencing used PBMCs from the stem cell graft donor, collected from the stem cell graft. These receptors were taken from a human donor who donated a stem cell graft to a child with acute myeloid leukemia.

CDR3 in amino acids: CASSLRPGPGVSSNEQFF. For the CDR3, the DNA is TGTGCCAGCAGCCTAAGACCGGGACCTGGGGTTTCTTCTAATGAGCAGTTCTTC. V usage is TRBV4-2 and J usage is TRBJ2-1; the D gene could be TRBD1 or TRBD2 (5 bases each). The CDR3 spans 18 residues. V was cut by 4 bases and J by 7 bases, with 26 bases left in between. Germline V gives CDR1 LGHNA, CDR2 YNFKEQ.

With respect to this clonotype: Its ends do not fully match the called genes, so a read error is possible. The DNA for the CDR3 is TGTACCAGCAGCCCTCCAGTCAAAACAGATACGCAGTATTTT. Protein sequence: CTSSPPVKTDTQYF. J is TRBJ2-3 and V is TRBV12-3 or TRBV12-4; no reliable D call. The CDR3 spans 14 residues.

The chain links TRBV7-2 to TRBJ2-1, with 9 nucleotides matching TRBD2. The CDR3 totals 15 residues. Germline assignment: CDR1 SGHTA and CDR2 FQGNSA. J lost 8 bases, V lost 3 bases, and 8 bases had no gene match. The CDR3 DNA follows: TGTGCCAGCAGCTTTAGGGGTAGCGGGAGCTATGAGCAGTTCTTC. It codes for CASSFRGSGSYEQFF.

This clonotype was counted ten times or more. The chain is built from TRBV12-3 or TRBV12-4 and TRBJ2-4, with TRBD2 identical over 7 bases. The J segment lost 8 bases and the V segment lost 1 base, leaving 2 bases of the junction unmatched. The CDR3 totals 13 residues. The CDR3 sequence: CASSLGLADIQYF. In nucleotides, the CDR3 is TGTGCCAGCAGTTTAGGACTAGCCGACATTCAGTACTTC.

This clonotype was counted between two and nine times. The V and J genes are TRBV10-2 and TRBJ2-1; maybe TRBD2 (6 bases). The CDR3 sequence is 14 residues long. V was cut by 1 base and J by 9 bases, with 13 bases left in between. Per the germline V gene, CDR1 is WSHSY and CDR2 is SAAADI. The CDR3 nucleotides are TGCGCCAGCAGTGAGTTGGGTCGGAGGGGTGAGCAGTTCTTC. Translated, it gives CASSELGRRGEQFF.

J is TRBJ2-1 and V is TRBV7-7, with D perhaps TRBD1 (6 bases). Germline assignment: CDR1 SSHAT and CDR2 FNYEAQ (reference sequence). The CDR3 spans 13 residues. V was pared by 4 bases and J by 10 bases, with 14 bases between. The CDR3 nucleotides read TGTGCCAGCAGCTCAGCAGGGGTGCGAGAGCAGTTCTTC. Translating gives CASSSAGVREQFF.

A few counts support this clonotype. This chain joins TRBV15 and TRBJ2-7; 10 bases line up with TRBD2. V was pared by 3 bases and J by 4 bases, with 0 bases of the junction left unmatched. Germline loops: CDR1 LNHNV, CDR2 YYDKDF (reference sequence). The CDR3 runs 13 residues. CDR3 in amino acids: CATSRTSGYEQYF. For the CDR3, the DNA is TGTGCCACCAGCAGGACTAGCGGGTACGAGCAGTACTTC.

In this sample, this clonotype turned up a few times. The chain is built from TRBV7-2 and TRBJ2-2; D remains ambiguous. CDR3 length: 15 residues. Trimming cost V 7 bases and J 2 bases, with 14 bases left between them. Germline lookup yields CDR1 SGHTA and CDR2 FQGNSA. CDR3 amino acids: CASMVSQINTGELFF. CDR3 sequence (DNA): TGTGCCAGCATGGTGAGCCAGATAAACACCGGGGAGCTGTTTTTT.

The J gene is TRBJ2-1, the V gene TRBV4-2; 7 nucleotides agree with TRBD2. The CDR3 runs to 18 residues. Trimming at V came to 4 bases and at J to 3 bases, leaving 15 bases not matched to a gene. From germline, CDR1 is LGHNA and CDR2 YNFKEQ. The CDR3 spells CASSPRKIAGHSYNEQFF. In DNA, the CDR3 is TGTGCCAGCAGCCCTAGAAAAATAGCGGGCCACAGCTACAATGAGCAGTTCTTC.

V is TRBV6-1 and J is TRBJ2-7; the D gene is possibly TRBD1 (6 bases). Looked up from germline, CDR1 is MNHNS and CDR2 is SASEGT. The V gene lost 5 bases and the J gene lost 0 bases, with 11 bases spanning the gap. The CDR3 sequence is 14 residues long. DNA for the CDR3: TGTGCCAGCAGTACCGGACAGTTCTCCTACGAGCAGTACTTC. This translates into CASSTGQFSYEQYF.

The chain is built from TRBV28 and TRBJ2-3; unclear D gene. This CDR3 is 15 amino acids long. CDR1 is MDHEN, CDR2 SYDVKM, per germline. Trimming removed 7 bases from V and 3 bases from J, with 17 bases in between. CDR3 nucleotide sequence: TGTGCCAGCACCCCTGGTTATCTCTTGACAGATACGCAGTATTTT. This gives the protein CASTPGYLLTDTQYF.

In this sample, this clonotype turned up a few times. The gene calls are TRBV7-9 and TRBJ2-3; a weak D match, TRBD2 (7 bases). The germline CDR1 and CDR2 sequences are SEHNR and FQNEAQ (reference sequence). V was trimmed by 4 bases and J by 5 bases, leaving 19 bases between them. This CDR3 spans 16 amino acids. CDR3 sequence (DNA): TGTGCCAGCAGCTATCTTGTCGGGGGGCGCGGAGATACGCAGTATTTT. Translation gives CASSYLVGGRGDTQYF. The complete variable domain, with remaining parts taken from reference TRBV7-9 and TRBJ2-3, reads DTGVSQNPRHKITKRGQNVTFRCDPISEHNRLYWYRQTLGQGPEFLTYFQNEAQLEKSRLLSDRFSAERPKGSFSTLEIQRTEQGDSAMYLCASSYLVGGRGDTQYFGPGTRLTVL.

In this sample, this clonotype turned up a few times. V is TRBV18 and J is TRBJ2-3; D is undetermined. The V end was cut by 2 bases, the J end by 1 base, with 7 bases between. The CDR3 is 14 amino acids. The germline gives CDR1 KGHSH, CDR2 LQKENI. In nucleotides, the CDR3 is TGTGCCAGCTCACCAGTAGTGGGCACAGATACGCAGTATTTT. Its translation is CASSPVVGTDTQYF.